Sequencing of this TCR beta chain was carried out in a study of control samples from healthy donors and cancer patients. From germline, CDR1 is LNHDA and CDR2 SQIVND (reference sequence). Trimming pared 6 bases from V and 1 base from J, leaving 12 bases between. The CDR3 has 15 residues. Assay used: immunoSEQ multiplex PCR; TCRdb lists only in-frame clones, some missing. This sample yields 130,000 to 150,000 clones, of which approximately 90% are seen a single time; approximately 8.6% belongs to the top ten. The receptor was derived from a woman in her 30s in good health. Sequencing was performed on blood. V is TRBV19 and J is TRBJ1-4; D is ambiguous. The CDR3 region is CASSPQAITNEKLFF. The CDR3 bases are TGTGCCAGTAGCCCTCAGGCTATAACTAATGAAAAACTGTTTTTT.